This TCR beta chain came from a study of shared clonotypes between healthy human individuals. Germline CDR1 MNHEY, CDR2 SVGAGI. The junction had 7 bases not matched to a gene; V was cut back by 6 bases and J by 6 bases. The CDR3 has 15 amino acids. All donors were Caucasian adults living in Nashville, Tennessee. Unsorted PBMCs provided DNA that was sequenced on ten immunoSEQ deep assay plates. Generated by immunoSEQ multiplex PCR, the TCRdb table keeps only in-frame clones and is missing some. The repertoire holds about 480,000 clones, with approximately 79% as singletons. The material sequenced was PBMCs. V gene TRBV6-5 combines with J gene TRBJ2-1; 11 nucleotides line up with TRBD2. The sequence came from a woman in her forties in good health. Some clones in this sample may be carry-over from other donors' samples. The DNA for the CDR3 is TGTGCCAGCAGACCAGGGACTAGCGGAACCAATGAGCAGTTCTTC. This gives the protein CASRPGTSGTNEQFF.